This TCR beta chain was sequenced during a study of shared clonotypes between healthy human individuals. Overall study results and limits: Larger estimated richness was generally seen in naive subsets than in memory subsets.

The CDR3 is made up of 13 amino acids. The germline CDR1 and CDR2 sequences are SGHNT and YENEEA. V was pared by 1 base and J by 9 bases, with 0 bases of the junction left unmatched. For every subset, genomic DNA was evenly distributed across several immunoSEQ plates. The assay was immunoSEQ multiplex PCR, and TCRdb's table has in-frame clones only and misses some. The sample lists 2 million to 3 million clones, around 94% occurring once. On this clone itself: Its antigen is not known.

All participating donors were Caucasian adults from Nashville, Tennessee. In the CD4+ fraction, cells were divided into CD45RA+ naive and CD45RA-negative memory subsets. Sequenced sample: naive CD4+ T cells sorted from blood. Subset: CD45RA+ positively selected. The rearrangement uses TRBV11-3 and TRBJ2-1; TRBD2 agrees at 10 bases. The TCR originated in a man between 18 and 35 years old in good health. The CDR3 region has the DNA TGTGCCAGCAGCTTAGTAGCGGGAGGTGAGCAGTTCTTC. It codes for CASSLVAGGEQFF.